This entry concerns a single TCR beta chain. This sample is part of a study of T-cell memory formation after mild COVID-19. Trimming removed 1 base at V and 0 bases at J, with 7 bases between. The CDR3 runs to 14 residues. CDR1 is LGHDT, CDR2 YNNKEL, per germline (reference sequence). A single record per CDR3 protein comes from TCRdb applying MiXCR to the 5' RACE reads. The sample includes more than 300,000 distinct CDR3 sequences, roughly 15% of them seen just once. Sequenced sample: PBMCs or a T cell subset sorted from them (not recorded which). The chain links TRBV3-1 to TRBJ2-7, with D hard to call. This receptor was taken from a man younger than 35 who had mild COVID-19 (a few samples of this study predate the infection). Cell type and time point are not known. CDR3 loop: CASSQGVISYEQYF. Here the CDR3 DNA reads TGTGCCAGCAGCCAAGGTGTTATCTCCTACGAGCAGTACTTC.